The 5 T cell receptor beta chains below all came from one sample that was sequenced in a study of T cells in Graves' hyperthyroidism and ophthalmopathy. There were TCR beta CDR3 regions amplified from RNA transcripts. First-round RT-PCR with HTBI primers amplified the TCR CDR3 region. TCRdb recomputed calls from the multiplex PCR reads with MiXCR, one row per CDR3 protein. The sample has about 350,000 distinct CDR3 sequences; 15% to 20% are singletons. Sequenced material: blood. All receptors derive from a woman aged 40 to 50 with Graves' ophthalmopathy.

This clonotype was seen repeatedly, ten times or more. The chain couples TRBV7-8 to TRBJ2-7, with 7 nucleotides matching TRBD1. Germline CDR1 SGHVS, CDR2 FQNEAQ. V was clipped by 5 bases and J by 4 bases; unmatched bases: 14. The CDR3 runs to 16 residues. The DNA of the CDR3 is TGTGCCAGCAGCACCCGGACAGGCACCCAGTTGTACGAGCAGTACTTC. Amino acids: CASSTRTGTQLYEQYF.

This clonotype was counted at least ten times. The J gene is TRBJ2-2, the V gene TRBV2; tentatively, D is TRBD1 (5 bases). With 5 bases removed from V and 7 bases from J, the gap between germline ends came to 11 bases. The CDR3 consists of 13 residues. Germline V gene lookup returns CDR1 SNHLY and CDR2 FYNNEI. CDR3 DNA: TGTGCCAGCAGTTTCAGGGTGAACGGGGAGCTGTTTTTT. Protein: CASSFRVNGELFF. Looking up the rest from reference TRBV2 and TRBJ2-2 gives the full variable domain: EPEVTQTPSHQVTQMGQEVILRCVPISNHLYFYWYRQILGQKVEFLVSFYNNEISEKSEIFDDQFSVERPDGSNFTLKIRSTKLEDSAMYFCASSFRVNGELFFGEGSRLTVL.

There are many counts of this clonotype. The chain uses TRBV6-5 and TRBJ1-1; D remains unclear. Germline CDR1 reads MNHEY; CDR2 reads SVGAGI. The V end lost 7 bases, the J end lost 1 base, and 7 bases lay between the germline ends. This CDR3 is built from 12 residues. CDR3 sequence: CASTAENTEAFF. Written as DNA, the CDR3 is TGTGCCAGCACGGCGGAGAACACTGAAGCTTTCTTT.

At least ten counts were recorded for this clonotype. The gene calls are TRBV28 and TRBJ1-1; 10 nucleotides match TRBD1. CDR3 length equals 15 residues. V was pared by 8 bases and J by 6 bases, with 12 bases of the junction left unmatched. Germline CDR1 MDHEN, CDR2 SYDVKM. CDR3 sequence (DNA): TGTGCCAGCCCACGGACAGGGGGTGACGACGCTGAAGCTTTCTTT. Translated: CASPRTGGDDAEAFF.

This clonotype was recorded many times. The genes are TRBV9 and TRBJ1-2, with unresolved D. CDR3 size: 16 residues. V was pared by 4 bases and J by 6 bases, with 22 bases between. Germline V gene data show CDR1 as SGDLS and CDR2 as YYNGEE. The CDR3 sequence is CASSQRPGEVSNGYTF. For the CDR3, the DNA is TGTGCCAGCAGCCAACGACCCGGGGAGGTCTCGAATGGCTACACCTTC.